This T cell receptor beta chain was recorded in a study of memory CD4+ T cells and cytomegalovirus serostatus. Overall study context: Donors were healthy Belgian adults, 10 or so CMV seropositive and approximately 23 seronegative.

The sort gate was single viable CD3+CD4+CD8-CD45RO+ cells for memory CD4+ T cells. Clones were sequenced by immunoSEQ multiplex PCR, and TCRdb holds only the in-frame ones, with some missing. The sample holds nearly 60,000 clones, about 81% seen once. CDR1 and CDR2 (germline): SNHLY, FYNNEI. The CDR3 has 11 residues. With 4 bases removed from V and 5 bases from J, the gap between germline ends came to 5 bases. This receptor was identified in an adult in good health and CMV-seronegative. Sequences were obtained from memory CD4+ T cells from blood. This chain links TRBV2 with TRBJ1-1, with D unclear. As DNA, the CDR3 is TGTGCCAGCAGTGGGGAAACTGAAGCTTTCTTT. Translated: CASSGETEAFF.